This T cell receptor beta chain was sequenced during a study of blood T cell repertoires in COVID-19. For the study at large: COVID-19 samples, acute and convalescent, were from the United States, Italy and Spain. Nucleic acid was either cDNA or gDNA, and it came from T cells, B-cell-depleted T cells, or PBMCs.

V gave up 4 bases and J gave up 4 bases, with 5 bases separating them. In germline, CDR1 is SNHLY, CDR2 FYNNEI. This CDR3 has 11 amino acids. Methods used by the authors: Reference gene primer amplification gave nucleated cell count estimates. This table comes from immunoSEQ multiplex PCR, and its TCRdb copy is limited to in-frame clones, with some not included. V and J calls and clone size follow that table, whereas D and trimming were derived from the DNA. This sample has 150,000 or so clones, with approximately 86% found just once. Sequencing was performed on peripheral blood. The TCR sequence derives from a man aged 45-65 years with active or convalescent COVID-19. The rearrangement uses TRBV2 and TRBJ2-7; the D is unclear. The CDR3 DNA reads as TGTGCCAGCAGTGGACTTTACGAGCAGTACTTC. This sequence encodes CASSGLYEQYF.